Below, 18 T cell receptor beta chains from the same sample are listed, as sequenced in a study of shared clonotypes between healthy human individuals. The protocol was immunoSEQ multiplex PCR, while the TCRdb copy is restricted to in-frame clones and leaves out a portion. This repertoire shows approximately 1.5 million clones, 95% to 99% found once; its top ten account for around 0.45%. Sequencing used naive CD4+ T cells sorted from blood. The sample's subset: CD45RA+ positively selected. The receptors come from a man under 40 in good health.

The DNA for the CDR3 is TGTGCCAGCACCCTGGCGGGTTTCACTGAAGCTTTCTTT. Amino acid sequence: CASTLAGFTEAFF. The chain combines TRBV28 with TRBJ1-1; the D is unclear. V lost 7 bases and J 4 bases, leaving 13 bases between the germline ends. The CDR3 is 13 residues long. The germline V gene encodes CDR1 MDHEN and CDR2 SYDVKM.

This chain joins TRBV5-1 and TRBJ2-7, with 8 bases that match TRBD2. Germline V lookup: CDR1 SGHRS, CDR2 YFSETQ. CDR3 length equals 15 residues. Unmatched junction bases numbered 6, after V lost 0 bases and J lost 4 bases. The CDR3 loop reads CASSLDSGSYYEQYF. The DNA of the CDR3 is TGCGCCAGCAGCTTGGACAGCGGGAGTTATTACGAGCAGTACTTC.

J is TRBJ2-1 and V is TRBV6-5, with 9 bases matching TRBD2. The germline V gene has CDR1 MNHEY and CDR2 SVGAGI. The CDR3 length is 16 residues. V was pared by 3 bases and J by 10 bases, with 13 bases of the junction left unmatched. The CDR3 spells CASSYSGSSGPWEQFF. The CDR3 nucleotides are TGTGCCAGCAGTTATAGCGGGAGCTCGGGCCCGTGGGAGCAGTTCTTC.

V is TRBV5-4 and J is TRBJ2-1, with unresolved D. The CDR3 extends over 14 amino acids. Germline V lookup: CDR1 SGHNT, CDR2 YYREEE (reference sequence). V was cut by 4 bases and J by 1 base, with 9 bases left in between. In DNA, the CDR3 is TGTGCCAGCAGCAGGGATCAATCCTACAATGAGCAGTTCTTC. Amino acid sequence: CASSRDQSYNEQFF.

The chain carries TRBV7-2 and TRBJ2-7; 10 bases align to TRBD2. Germline CDR1 SGHTA, CDR2 FQGNSA. The CDR3 sequence is 16 residues long. Trimming took 1 base from V and 4 from J; bases not matched to a gene: 7. The CDR3 nucleotides read TGTGCCAGCAGCTTAGACGGGACTAGCGTTGGGTACGAGCAGTACTTC. Translation: CASSLDGTSVGYEQYF.

The V gene is TRBV6-6, the J gene TRBJ2-4, with a weak D call TRBD2 (6 bases). CDR3 size: 15 residues. V was pared by 1 base and J by 7 bases, with 14 bases between. The germline gives CDR1 MNHNY, CDR2 SVGAGI (reference sequence). The CDR3 sequence: CASSYLSGGRNIQYF. CDR3 nucleotides: TGTGCCAGCAGTTACTTGAGTGGAGGGAGGAACATTCAGTACTTC.

The V gene is TRBV5-1, the J gene TRBJ2-2, with D maybe TRBD1 (6 bases). V was pared by 2 bases and J by 0 bases, with 14 bases between. Germline CDR1 and CDR2: SGHRS and YFSETQ. The length of the CDR3 is 17 residues. For the CDR3, the DNA is TGCGCCAGCAGCTTTGGTAGGACAGTGGCGAACACCGGGGAGCTGTTTTTT. This codes for CASSFGRTVANTGELFF.

V and J are TRBV19 and TRBJ1-1; D gene uncertain. The ends were cut back, 3 bases at V and 5 bases at J, with 13 bases in the middle. Germline V gene sequence: CDR1 LNHDA, CDR2 SQIVND (reference sequence). The CDR3 consists of 14 residues. The CDR3 here is CASSMLVPRTEAFF. For the CDR3, the DNA is TGTGCCAGTAGTATGTTGGTGCCGCGAACTGAAGCTTTCTTT.

The J gene is TRBJ2-7, the V gene TRBV30; unclear D gene. Germline CDR1 reads GTSNPN; CDR2 reads SVGIG (reference sequence). This CDR3 comprises 15 residues. V lost 0 bases and J 3 bases, leaving 15 bases between the germline ends. The CDR3 DNA follows: TGTGCCTGGAGTGTCATGAGGACGGCCTACTACGAGCAGTACTTC. Translated, it gives CAWSVMRTAYYEQYF.

This chain joins TRBV4-2 and TRBJ2-7, with TRBD2 matching over 11 bases. The CDR3 length is 16 residues. V shed 4 bases, J shed 3 bases, and the junction held 8 bases outside the gene matches. CDR1 is LGHNA and CDR2 is YNFKEQ in the germline V gene. CDR3 sequence (DNA): TGTGCCAGCAGCCGAGGTACGCTAGCGGGAGGCTACGAGCAGTACTTC. Residues: CASSRGTLAGGYEQYF.

The J gene is TRBJ2-2, the V gene TRBV5-5; 11 nucleotides line up with TRBD2. Losses at the gene ends were 3 bases for V and 2 bases for J; bases not matched to a gene: 3. From germline, CDR1 is SGHKS and CDR2 YYEKEE (reference sequence). CDR3 length: 16 residues. Here the CDR3 reads CASSSGTSGNTGELFF. The CDR3 DNA reads TGTGCCAGCAGCTCAGGGACTAGCGGAAACACCGGGGAGCTGTTTTTT.

The sample holds one count of this clone. The V call is TRBV4-1, the J call TRBJ2-7; 7 bases line up with TRBD1. This CDR3 is built from 16 residues. Germline V lookup: CDR1 MGHRA, CDR2 YSYEKL. Losses at the gene ends were 1 base for V and 1 base for J; bases not matched to a gene: 7. CDR3: CASSQVATGASYEQYF. The CDR3 nucleotides read TGCGCCAGCAGCCAAGTCGCAACAGGGGCTTCCTACGAGCAGTACTTC.

The chain joins TRBV14 to TRBJ2-1; the D gene could be TRBD1 or TRBD2 (5 bases each). V lost 4 bases to trimming and J lost 2 bases, with 15 bases between them. The CDR3 loop spans 16 amino acids. Germline V gene sequence: CDR1 SGHDN, CDR2 FVKESK. DNA of the CDR3: TGTGCCAGCAGCCCCCAGGGACCGGGAACCTACAATGAGCAGTTCTTC. Its protein product is CASSPQGPGTYNEQFF.

V and J are TRBV11-2 and TRBJ2-2, with D tentatively TRBD1 or TRBD2 (5 bases each). V lost 5 bases, J lost 3 bases, and 10 bases lay in between. The CDR3 is 14 amino acids. Germline lookup yields CDR1 SGHAT and CDR2 FQNNGV. CDR3 sequence reads: CASSPGTYTGELFF. The CDR3 bases are TGTGCCAGCAGCCCCGGGACGTACACCGGGGAGCTGTTTTTT.

CDR3 residues: CASKTGTSGTGELFF. CDR3 coding DNA: TGTGCCAGTAAAACCGGGACTAGCGGCACCGGGGAGCTGTTTTTT. This rearrangement joins TRBV19 to TRBJ2-2; 11 bases align to TRBD2. The CDR3 consists of 15 residues. V shed 7 bases and J 4 bases; nucleotides not matched to a gene: 5. Germline V gene data show CDR1 as LNHDA and CDR2 as SQIVND (reference sequence).

V gene TRBV6-1 combines with J gene TRBJ2-1, with TRBD2 identical over 11 bases. Germline values: CDR1 MNHNS, CDR2 SASEGT. J gave up 6 bases and V 6 bases, and 4 bases lay outside the gene matches. The CDR3 extends over 14 amino acids. The CDR3 nucleotides are TGTGCCAGCAGAGGACTAGCGGGCTTCAATGAGCAGTTCTTC. Its protein product is CASRGLAGFNEQFF.

On this clone itself: The same CDR3 can be traced to other DNA sequences in this sample. The chain has TRBV4-3 and TRBJ2-7; 9 bases map to TRBD1. Germline V gene lookup returns CDR1 LGHNA and CDR2 YSLEER. CDR3 size: 14 residues. The trim removed 3 bases at V and 2 bases at J, leaving 2 bases unmatched. The CDR3 nucleotides read TGCGCCAGCAGCCAGGACAGGGGCCCCTACGAGCAGTACTTC. This encodes CASSQDRGPYEQYF.

The genes are TRBV28 and TRBJ2-3; perhaps TRBD2 as D (6 bases). Trimming took 5 bases from V and 3 from J, leaving 6 bases between them. The CDR3 runs to 12 residues. Germline CDR1 and CDR2: MDHEN and SYDVKM. The CDR3 loop reads CASSRETDTQYF. The DNA of the CDR3 is TGTGCCAGCAGTCGGGAGACAGATACGCAGTATTTT.